This TCR beta chain was identified during a study of regulatory T cells in long-lasting Graves disease. Germline V gives CDR1 MDHEN, CDR2 SYDVKM. The CDR3 runs 12 residues. V was clipped by 7 bases and J by 5 bases; unmatched bases: 5. This clonotype was detected many times. CDR3 regions were amplified by Arm-PCR using iRepertoire HTBI primers to build TCR beta libraries. One entry per CDR3 protein, called by TCRdb with MiXCR from the multiplex PCR reads. The sample has 350,000 to 550,000 distinct CDR3 sequences, approximately 15% seen once. Time point in this sample: newly diagnosed GD, antithyroid drugs for less than 3 months. There was RNA extracted from PBMCs, and the TCR library was made from it. These data also formed part of another study, on T cells in Graves' hyperthyroidism and ophthalmopathy.

The sample consisted of peripheral blood mononuclear cells (PBMCs), taken at new diagnosis, from a patient treated with antithyroid drugs. The rearrangement links TRBV28 to TRBJ2-7; 7 bases fit TRBD1. This TCR was recovered from a woman in her 50s with Graves disease. CDR3 nucleotide sequence: TGTGCCAGCAAATACAGGGGCAACGAGCAGTACTTC. Protein sequence: CASKYRGNEQYF. The whole variable domain, remainder taken from reference TRBV28 and TRBJ2-7, is DVKVTQSSRYLVKRTGEKVFLECVQDMDHENMFWYRQDPGLGLRLIYFSYDVKMKEKGDIPEGYSVSREKKERFSLILESASTNQTSMYLCASKYRGNEQYFGPGTRLTVT.